The 10 T cell receptor beta chains reported below all come from one sample, sequenced in a study of blood T cells in healthy people across ages. Primed by a sample-barcoded 5' primer and a J-beta primer mix, a second PCR proceeded for roughly 7 to 11 cycles. TCRdb analysed the 5' RACE reads with MiXCR anew, one entry per CDR3 protein. Altogether hundreds of thousands of distinct CDR3 sequences are present, approximately 50% being singletons, with the ten largest covering 30% to 45%. Sequences were obtained from blood. All receptors come from a man aged 55 to 70 in good health.

Only a few counts were recorded for this clonotype. The gene calls are TRBV7-9 and TRBJ2-7; 8 positions agree with TRBD1. Germline-derived CDR1 and CDR2 are SEHNR and FQNEAQ (reference sequence). V was clipped by 5 bases and J by 7 bases; unmatched bases: 4. The CDR3 spans 12 residues. The CDR3 region has the DNA TGTGCCAGCAGCCCACGACAGGGGGAGCAGTACTTC. Translated, it gives CASSPRQGEQYF. Full variable domain (rest looked up from reference TRBV7-9 and TRBJ2-7): DTGVSQNPRHKITKRGQNVTFRCDPISEHNRLYWYRQTLGQGPEFLTYFQNEAQLEKSRLLSDRFSAERPKGSFSTLEIQRTEQGDSAMYLCASSPRQGEQYFGPGTRLTVT.

The V call is TRBV10-3, the J call TRBJ2-1, with D unclear. The V gene lost 7 bases and the J gene lost 2 bases, with 15 bases spanning the gap. In germline, CDR1 is ENHRY, CDR2 SYGVKD. CDR3 size: 15 residues. The CDR3 nucleotides are TGTGCCATCACGGCGACGTCCACAACCTACAATGAGCAGTTCTTC. Amino acids: CAITATSTTYNEQFF.

This chain connects TRBV3-1 to TRBJ2-7; D unclear. The CDR3 is 13 residues long. V was clipped by 6 bases and J by 3 bases, with 12 bases between them. Germline lookup yields CDR1 LGHDT and CDR2 YNNKEL (reference sequence). Written as DNA, the CDR3 is TGTGCCAGCAGTCATACAGAGCTCTACGAGCAGTACTTC. Translation: CASSHTELYEQYF.

This chain connects TRBV5-1 to TRBJ2-3; D possibly corresponds to TRBD2 (5 bases). Trimming removed 1 base from V and 5 bases from J, with 11 bases in between. The CDR3 is 14 amino acids. Germline loops: CDR1 SGHRS, CDR2 YFSETQ. CDR3 in DNA: TGCGCCAGCAGCTTGAGTTCGGGGTTAGATACGCAGTATTTT. Its translation is CASSLSSGLDTQYF.

There are a few counts of this clonotype. The V call is TRBV6-5, the J call TRBJ2-7; D is unresolved. Trimming took 6 bases from V and 1 from J, leaving 10 bases between them. Germline V gene data show CDR1 as MNHEY and CDR2 as SVGAGI. The CDR3 extends over 13 amino acids. CDR3 amino acids: CASRPSGSYEQYF. CDR3 nucleotides: TGTGCCAGCAGGCCCAGTGGGTCCTACGAGCAGTACTTC.

CDR3 DNA sequence: TGTGCCAGCAGTGAAATAAGGGACAGAGGCCTGCGCAATCAGCCCCAGCATTTT. Translating it yields CASSEIRDRGLRNQPQHF. This chain uses TRBV6-1 with TRBJ1-5, with 7 bases matching TRBD1. The CDR3 is 18 amino acids. The germline V gene encodes CDR1 MNHNS and CDR2 SASEGT. The V gene end was trimmed by 2 bases and the J gene end by 2 bases; junction bases not matched to a gene: 12.

This sequence joins TRBV7-2 and TRBJ2-5; 9 bases are a match to TRBD1. J gave up 11 bases and V 7 bases, and 8 bases lay outside the gene matches. The CDR3 has 12 residues. Germline CDR1 SGHTA, CDR2 FQGNSA. In nucleotides, the CDR3 is TGTGCCAGCAACATCGGGACAGGGAAACAGTACTTC. Encoded protein: CASNIGTGKQYF. The variable domain in full, with the rest retrieved from reference TRBV7-2 and TRBJ2-5, is GAGVSQSPSNKVTEKGKDVELRCDPISGHTALYWYRQSLGQGLEFLIYFQGNSAPDKSGLPSDRFSAERTGGSVSTLTIQRTQQEDSAVYLCASNIGTGKQYFGPGTRLLVL.

The chain recombines TRBV20-1 with TRBJ1-5; D call uncertain. V was pared by 3 bases and J by 5 bases, with 8 bases between. CDR3 length equals 12 residues. CDR1 is DFQATT, CDR2 SNEGSKA, per germline (reference sequence). The CDR3 protein is CSASPTDQPQHF. CDR3 in DNA: TGCAGTGCTAGCCCCACTGATCAGCCCCAGCATTTT.

This clonotype was seen just once. The V call is TRBV5-1, the J call TRBJ2-3; TRBD2 matches 8 bases. The CDR3 is made up of 14 amino acids. Germline-derived CDR1 and CDR2 are SGHRS and YFSETQ. V lost 5 bases, J lost 6 bases, and 8 bases stayed unmatched. The CDR3 is CASRVIAGLDTQYF. DNA for the CDR3: TGCGCCAGCAGGGTGATAGCGGGGTTGGATACGCAGTATTTT.

The chain has TRBV4-2 and TRBJ2-3; maybe TRBD2 (7 bases). V was trimmed by 3 bases and J by 4 bases, leaving 17 bases between them. The germline V gene has CDR1 LGHNA and CDR2 YNFKEQ. The CDR3 length is 16 residues. CDR3 amino acids: CASSQGGLLASDTQYF. CDR3 in DNA: TGTGCCAGCAGCCAGGGGGGGCTACTAGCCTCAGATACGCAGTATTTT.